The 27 T cell receptor beta chains given below trace back to one sample, sequenced in a study of shared clonotypes between healthy human individuals. Profiling relied on immunoSEQ multiplex PCR, and the TCRdb table lists in-frame clones only, not all of them. Seen here are some 2,100,000 clones, roughly 91% observed once, and the top ten hold around 1.7%. CD45RO-negative cells were positively selected for CCR7, leaving out terminally differentiated effector memory CD45RA+ cells. The sequenced material came from naive CD8+ T cells from PBMCs. The receptors were sampled from a young man in good health. Some clones in this sample may be carry-over from other donors' samples.

Only one count was recorded for this clone. The gene calls are TRBV28 and TRBJ1-1; 7 bases fit TRBD1. This CDR3 region has 17 residues. Germline trimming cut 5 bases from V and 6 bases from J; bases unmatched to any gene: 18. CDR1 is MDHEN and CDR2 is SYDVKM in the germline V gene. The CDR3 DNA is TGTGCCAGCAGTCTCATGGGACAGATTACCCGGACACCTGAAGCTTTCTTT. This gives the protein CASSLMGQITRTPEAFF.

The chain employs TRBV19 and TRBJ2-1, with unresolved D. This CDR3 has 12 amino acids. Trimming took 5 bases from V and 3 from J, leaving 5 bases between them. Germline V lookup: CDR1 LNHDA, CDR2 SQIVND (reference sequence). The CDR3 loop reads CASSHLYNEQFF. The CDR3 coding sequence is TGTGCCAGTAGTCATCTCTACAATGAGCAGTTCTTC.

The genes are TRBV1 and TRBJ2-7. TRBV1 has pseudogene status. The CDR3 spans 13 residues. The CDR3 loop is CTSSQDRSYEQYF. The CDR3 DNA reads TGCACCAGCAGCCAAGATAGGTCCTACGAGCAGTACTTC.

The chain employs TRBV27 and TRBJ1-1, with 9 bases matching TRBD1. Germline V lookup: CDR1 MNHEY, CDR2 SMNVEV (reference sequence). The CDR3 is 15 amino acids. V dropped 4 bases and J dropped 4; count of bases not matched to a gene: 7. CDR3 sequence: CASSWTGAGVTEAFF. As DNA, the CDR3 is TGTGCCAGCAGTTGGACAGGGGCGGGAGTCACTGAAGCTTTCTTT.

The CDR3 loop is CASKEGLSNQPQHF. For the CDR3, the DNA is TGTGCCAGTAAAGAAGGATTAAGCAATCAGCCCCAGCATTTT. The chain combines TRBV19 with TRBJ1-5, with D unclear. The V end lost 7 bases, the J end lost 1 base, and 11 bases lay between the germline ends. The CDR3 has 14 residues. Germline V gives CDR1 LNHDA, CDR2 SQIVND (reference sequence).

Concerning this clone itself: One junction end does not reproduce the germline sequence, and a read error may be involved. The rearrangement uses TRBV20-1 and TRBJ2-1; the D is unclear. CDR3 length: 8 residues. Germline CDR1 is DFQATT and CDR2 is SNEGSKA (reference sequence). CDR3: CSARGYIF. In DNA form, the CDR3 reads TGCAGTGCTAGGGGCTATATCTTC.

This sequence joins TRBV15 and TRBJ2-2; D might be TRBD1 (6 bases). The V end lost 6 bases, the J end lost 5 bases, and 16 bases lay between the germline ends. The CDR3 extends over 15 amino acids. Germline loops: CDR1 LNHNV, CDR2 YYDKDF (reference sequence). CDR3 region: CATRTGLEKTGELFF. The DNA of the CDR3 is TGTGCCACCAGAACAGGGTTAGAAAAAACCGGGGAGCTGTTTTTT.

This chain uses TRBV6-5 with TRBJ2-5; a possible D gene is TRBD2 (5 bases). The CDR3 has 15 residues. V was clipped by 5 bases and J by 5 bases, with 18 bases between them. Germline V gives CDR1 MNHEY, CDR2 SVGAGI. CDR3 nucleotide sequence: TGTGCCAGCAGTCACCTTGGAGGCCCCGGGGAGACCCAGTACTTC. It is translated as CASSHLGGPGETQYF.

This clone was picked up a small number of times. Other DNA sequences from this sample encode an identical CDR3 as well. J is TRBJ1-1 and V is TRBV9, with D perhaps TRBD1 (6 bases). The CDR3 runs 14 residues. Between the trimmed V and J ends, which lost 0 bases and 1 base, there was a span of 7 bases. CDR1 is SGDLS, CDR2 YYNGEE, per germline. The CDR3 reads CASSVGTANTEAFF. In nucleotides, the CDR3 is TGTGCCAGCAGCGTAGGGACAGCGAACACTGAAGCTTTCTTT.

The chain uses TRBV11-2 and TRBJ1-1; D call uncertain. The CDR3 extends over 14 amino acids. Germline V gives CDR1 SGHAT, CDR2 FQNNGV. V lost 5 bases to trimming and J lost 1 base, with 11 bases between them. Written as DNA, the CDR3 is TGTGCCAGCAGCCCAGGACTACCGAACACTGAAGCTTTCTTT. Residues: CASSPGLPNTEAFF.

The chain combines TRBV28 with TRBJ2-3; TRBD2 matches at 9 bases. V lost 5 bases and J lost 9; bases outside the gene matches: 6. CDR3 length equals 13 residues. CDR1 is MDHEN and CDR2 is SYDVKM in the germline V gene. This CDR3 is CASSTPSGITQYF. Here the CDR3 DNA reads TGTGCCAGCAGTACCCCTAGCGGGATAACGCAGTATTTT.

This chain joins TRBV25-1 and TRBJ2-5; tentatively, D is TRBD2 (6 bases). The DNA end is more similar to TRBJ2-7, so the J call may be wrong. The germline gives CDR1 MGHDK, CDR2 SYGVNS. The CDR3 has 13 residues. CDR3 protein: CASSELGGYEQYF. The CDR3 DNA follows: TGTGCCAGCAGTGAATTGGGGGGATACGAGCAGTACTTC.

CDR3 amino acids: CASSIFPGFSEQYF. The CDR3 DNA reads as TGTGCCAGTAGTATTTTCCCAGGGTTTAGCGAGCAGTACTTC. This rearrangement joins TRBV19 to TRBJ2-7; weak D call: TRBD1 (5 bases). Germline V gives CDR1 LNHDA, CDR2 SQIVND (reference sequence). The V end was cut by 3 bases, the J end by 6 bases, with 15 bases between. CDR3 length: 14 amino acids.

Note on this clone: Other nucleotide sequences in the sample specify the same CDR3. The rearrangement joins TRBV9 to TRBJ2-1, with D unresolved. The germline V and J ends were trimmed by 2 bases and 4 bases, with 7 bases remaining between them. The germline V gene encodes CDR1 SGDLS and CDR2 YYNGEE. This CDR3 contains 13 residues. DNA of the CDR3: TGTGCCAGCAGCGTTTCCGGGTACAATGAGCAGTTCTTC. The encoded protein is CASSVSGYNEQFF.

This clone was observed a few times. The chain combines TRBV19 with TRBJ1-1, with a weak D call TRBD1 (6 bases). The V end was cut by 3 bases, the J end by 6 bases, with 14 bases between. The CDR3 totals 14 residues. The V gene's germline CDR1 is LNHDA and CDR2 SQIVND (reference sequence). The CDR3 protein is CASSIGGPGAEAFF. The CDR3 DNA is TGTGCCAGTAGTATTGGCGGGCCAGGGGCTGAAGCTTTCTTT.

Concerning this clone: This CDR3 is also generated by other DNA sequences in the sample. This chain joins TRBV28 and TRBJ2-2, with 8 bases aligning to TRBD1. The CDR3 is 15 residues long. Trimming removed 2 bases from V and 5 bases from J; junction bases left unmatched: 4. The V gene's germline CDR1 is MDHEN and CDR2 SYDVKM. CDR3 DNA sequence: TGTGCCAGCAGTTTACCAGGGGGCGCAACCGGGGAGCTGTTTTTT. It specifies CASSLPGGATGELFF.

In DNA, the CDR3 is TGCGCCAGCAGCCAAGAGTATGTCAGGGGCAGAACCGGGGAGCTGTTTTTT. It is translated as CASSQEYVRGRTGELFF. The chain joins TRBV4-1 to TRBJ2-2; D is perhaps TRBD1 (6 bases). This CDR3 is built from 17 residues. Germline CDR1 reads MGHRA; CDR2 reads YSYEKL. Trimming took off 0 bases at V and 5 bases at J, with 16 bases between the two ends.

Only one count was recorded for this clone. The CDR3 loop is CASSQGQGADYGYTF. In DNA, the CDR3 is TGCGCCAGCAGCCAGGGACAGGGGGCCGACTATGGCTACACCTTC. The V call is TRBV5-1, the J call TRBJ1-2, with 12 bases that match TRBD1. V lost 4 bases and J lost 3; bases outside the gene matches: 4. The CDR3 is 15 residues long. In germline, CDR1 is SGHRS, CDR2 YFSETQ. The full variable domain, with the rest looked up from reference TRBV5-1 and TRBJ1-2, is KAGVTQTPRYLIKTRGQQVTLSCSPISGHRSVSWYQQTPGQGLQFLFEYFSETQRNKGNFPGRFSGRQFSNSRSEMNVSTLELGDSALYLCASSQGQGADYGYTFGSGTRLTVV.

About this clone: Other DNA sequences in the sample encode the same CDR3. The CDR3 region has the DNA TGTGCCAGCAGCGTAGGGACGAGAGGTTACGAGCAGTACTTC. It specifies CASSVGTRGYEQYF. The gene calls are TRBV9 and TRBJ2-7; D is undetermined. Germline V gives CDR1 SGDLS, CDR2 YYNGEE. This CDR3 is built from 14 residues. Trimming removed 0 bases from V and 4 bases from J, with 11 bases in between.

This sequence joins TRBV6-5 and TRBJ2-7; 11 bases are shared with TRBD1. CDR1 is MNHEY, CDR2 SVGAGI, per germline. J lost 5 bases, V lost 1 base, and 4 bases had no gene match. The length of the CDR3 is 15 residues. The CDR3 DNA reads TGTGCCAGCAGTTACTGGGACAGGGGGTCTAACGAGCAGTACTTC. Translation: CASSYWDRGSNEQYF.

The V gene is TRBV5-6, the J gene TRBJ1-1, with 9 bases that match TRBD1. The CDR3 loop spans 17 amino acids. The germline gives CDR1 SGHDT, CDR2 YYEEEE. The V segment lost 4 bases and the J segment 6 bases; nucleotides outside the gene matches: 16. Written as DNA, the CDR3 is TGTGCCAGCAGCCTCGGACAGGGGCAAAGCCGAAGCGCTGAAGCTTTCTTT. Its translation is CASSLGQGQSRSAEAFF.

The chain uses TRBV28 and TRBJ2-7; 8 bases align to TRBD1. This CDR3 has 14 residues. Trimming at V came to 6 bases and at J to 1 base, leaving 5 bases not matched to a gene. CDR1 and CDR2 (germline): MDHEN, SYDVKM. The CDR3 DNA reads TGTGCCAGCAGCCGGGACAGGCTGTCCTACGAGCAGTACTTC. This translates into CASSRDRLSYEQYF.

The V call is TRBV28, the J call TRBJ2-5; D is unresolved. CDR3 length: 12 amino acids. Germline loops: CDR1 MDHEN, CDR2 SYDVKM. Trimming took off 6 bases at V and 1 base at J, with 6 bases between the two ends. This chain's CDR3 is CASSPPQETQYF. The CDR3 region has the DNA TGTGCCAGCAGCCCACCCCAAGAGACCCAGTACTTC.

The V and J genes are TRBV2 and TRBJ2-7, with TRBD2 matching 11 bases. With 8 bases clipped from V and 3 bases from J, the junction kept 9 bases outside the gene matches. This CDR3 comprises 15 residues. Germline loops: CDR1 SNHLY, CDR2 FYNNEI. CDR3 loop: CASLEEGLAVYEQYF. In DNA form, the CDR3 reads TGTGCCAGCCTTGAGGAGGGACTAGCGGTCTACGAGCAGTACTTC.

The V call is TRBV30, the J call TRBJ1-1; D is unresolved. Germline CDR1 is GTSNPN and CDR2 is SVGIG (reference sequence). The CDR3 has 15 amino acids. Between the trimmed V and J ends, which lost 2 bases and 0 bases, there was a span of 13 bases. In DNA, the CDR3 is TGTGCCTGGAGTATGAGCGAACTTATGAACACTGAAGCTTTCTTT. Its protein product is CAWSMSELMNTEAFF.

As for this clone: A much larger clone lies one base from this, so it may be a read error. The chain couples TRBV5-5 to TRBJ2-7; D not certain. The length of the CDR3 is 12 residues. Trimming stripped 4 bases from V and 2 bases from J, with 7 bases between. Germline V CDR1 and CDR2: SGHKS, YYEKEE (reference sequence). CDR3 nucleotides: TGTGCCAGCAGCCCCCCCACCTACGAGCAGTACTTC. Translation: CASSPPTYEQYF.

The gene calls are TRBV2 and TRBJ2-7; D may correspond to TRBD1 or TRBD2 (6 bases each). This CDR3 has 11 amino acids. Looked up from germline, CDR1 is SNHLY and CDR2 is FYNNEI. Between the trimmed V and J ends, which lost 8 bases and 6 bases, there was a span of 11 bases. This CDR3 reads CASPRGVEQYF. CDR3 in DNA: TGTGCCAGCCCTAGGGGGGTCGAGCAGTACTTC.